This T cell receptor beta chain comes out of a study of blood T cell repertoires in COVID-19. Assay used: immunoSEQ multiplex PCR; TCRdb lists only in-frame clones, some missing. The sample contains over 130,000 clones, 80% to 90% of which appear only once. All enrollees were roughly 18 to 100 years old and from some 24 US areas. The sequenced sample consisted of PBMCs or T cells enriched from blood (not recorded which). The source of this sequence is a woman aged 45-59 years with acute COVID-19.

DNA for the CDR3: TGTGCCAGCAGAGCAAGACAGGTTGTAGTCTCCGAGCAGTACTTC. This gives the protein CASRARQVVVSEQYF. The J gene is TRBJ2-7, the V gene TRBV2, with D possibly being TRBD1 (6 bases). The V gene lost 6 bases and the J gene lost 6 bases, with 21 bases spanning the gap. Germline V gene lookup returns CDR1 SNHLY and CDR2 FYNNEI. The CDR3 contains 15 residues.